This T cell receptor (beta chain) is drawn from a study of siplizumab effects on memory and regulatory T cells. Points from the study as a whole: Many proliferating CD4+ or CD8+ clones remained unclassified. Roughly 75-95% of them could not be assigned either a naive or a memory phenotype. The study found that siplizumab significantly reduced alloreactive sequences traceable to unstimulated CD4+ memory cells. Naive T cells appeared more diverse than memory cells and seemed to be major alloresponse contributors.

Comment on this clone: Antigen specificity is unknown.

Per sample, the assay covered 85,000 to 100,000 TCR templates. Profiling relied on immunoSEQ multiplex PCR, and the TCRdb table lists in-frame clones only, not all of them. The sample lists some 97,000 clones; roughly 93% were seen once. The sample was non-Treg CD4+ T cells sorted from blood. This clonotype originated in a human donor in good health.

CDR3 in amino acids: CASSFRPGQGRYEQYF. The CDR3 region has the DNA TGTGCCAGCAGTTTTCGTCCGGGACAGGGGCGCTACGAGCAGTACTTC. The V gene is TRBV28, the J gene TRBJ2-7; 10 bases align to TRBD1. V shed 3 bases and J 3 bases; nucleotides not matched to a gene: 8. CDR1 and CDR2 from the germline V gene are MDHEN and SYDVKM. The CDR3 totals 16 residues.